This entry is about one T cell receptor beta chain. The antigen is undetermined. The germline gives CDR1 MDHEN, CDR2 SYDVKM. Trimming took off 7 bases at V and 4 bases at J, with 10 bases between the two ends. CDR3 size: 12 residues. Primed by a sample-barcoded 5' primer and a J-beta primer mix, a second PCR proceeded for roughly 7 to 12 cycles. One entry per CDR3 protein results from TCRdb running MiXCR on the 5' RACE reads. The sample yields under 2,000,000 distinct CDR3 sequences, 49% seen once. These data belong to a study of blood T cells in healthy people across ages. Background on the study: The template switching approach captured approximately one barcoded beta molecule for every two T cells. Points from the study as a whole: Diversity of TCR beta correlated strongly with naive T cell percentage. A greater number of naive CD4+ cells and higher diversity distinguished long-lived donors from aged donors.

This TCR was recovered from a middle-aged woman in good health. The sample taken for sequencing was blood. The chain is built from TRBV28 and TRBJ1-1; possible D gene TRBD1, 5 bases. The CDR3 loop is CASIGTLTEAFF. DNA for the CDR3: TGTGCCAGCATCGGGACCCTCACTGAAGCTTTCTTT.